This TCR beta chain was sequenced in a study of T cells in Graves' hyperthyroidism and ophthalmopathy. This clonotype was seen only a few times. TCR beta CDR3 region amplification was performed from RNA transcripts. The HTBI primer set was used in a first-round RT-PCR of the TCR CDR3. Each CDR3 protein is one row after TCRdb ran MiXCR on the multiplex PCR reads. This sample has around 450,000 distinct CDR3 sequences, with around 15% found just once. V was pared by 5 bases and J by 7 bases, with 17 bases between. The germline CDR1 and CDR2 sequences are SEHNR and FQNEAQ (reference sequence). The CDR3 is made up of 14 amino acids.

The chain joins TRBV7-9 to TRBJ1-2; TRBD1 is a possible D gene (5 bases). The receptor's source is a woman between 18 and 29 years old with Graves' hyperthyroidism. The sequenced sample consisted of blood. The CDR3 DNA sequence: TGTGCCAGCAGCCAAGACAGCGGGGGAGCTGGCTACACCTTC. Translating gives CASSQDSGGAGYTF.